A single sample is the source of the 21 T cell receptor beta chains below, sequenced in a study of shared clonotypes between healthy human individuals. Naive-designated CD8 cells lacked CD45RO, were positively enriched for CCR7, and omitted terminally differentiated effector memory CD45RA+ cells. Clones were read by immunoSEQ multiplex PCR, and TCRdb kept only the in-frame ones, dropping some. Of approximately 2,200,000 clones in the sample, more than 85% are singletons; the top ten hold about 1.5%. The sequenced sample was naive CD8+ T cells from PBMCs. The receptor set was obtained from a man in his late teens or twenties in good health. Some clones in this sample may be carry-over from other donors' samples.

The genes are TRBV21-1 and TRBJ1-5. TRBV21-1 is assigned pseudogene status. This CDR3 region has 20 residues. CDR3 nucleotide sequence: TGTGCCAGCAGCAAAGGAAAGGGGAGGGCTCGGGCTTTGCGCAATCAGCCCCAGCATTTT. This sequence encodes CASSKGKGRARALRNQPQHF.

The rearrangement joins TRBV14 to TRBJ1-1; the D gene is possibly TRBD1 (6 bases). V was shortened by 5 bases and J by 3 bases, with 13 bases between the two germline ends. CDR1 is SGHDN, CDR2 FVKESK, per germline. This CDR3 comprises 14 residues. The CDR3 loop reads CASSEYRGYTEAFF. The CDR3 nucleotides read TGTGCCAGCAGCGAATATAGGGGGTACACTGAAGCTTTCTTT.

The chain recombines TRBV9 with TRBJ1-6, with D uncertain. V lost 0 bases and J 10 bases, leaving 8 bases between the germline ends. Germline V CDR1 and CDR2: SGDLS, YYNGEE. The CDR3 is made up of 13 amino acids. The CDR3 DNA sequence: TGTGCCAGCAGCGTAGGATCTATCTCACCCCTCCACTTT. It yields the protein CASSVGSISPLHF. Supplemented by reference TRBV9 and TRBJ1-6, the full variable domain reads DSGVTQTPKHLITATGQRVTLRCSPRSGDLSVYWYQQSLDQGLQFLIQYYNGEERAKGNILERFSAQQFPDLHSELNLSSLELGDSALYFCASSVGSISPLHFGNGTRLTVT.

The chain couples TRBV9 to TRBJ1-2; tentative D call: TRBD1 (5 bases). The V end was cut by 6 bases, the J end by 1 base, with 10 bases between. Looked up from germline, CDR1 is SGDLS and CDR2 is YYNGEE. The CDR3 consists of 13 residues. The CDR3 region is CASNGQGNYGYTF. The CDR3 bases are TGTGCCAGCAACGGGCAGGGTAACTATGGCTACACCTTC.

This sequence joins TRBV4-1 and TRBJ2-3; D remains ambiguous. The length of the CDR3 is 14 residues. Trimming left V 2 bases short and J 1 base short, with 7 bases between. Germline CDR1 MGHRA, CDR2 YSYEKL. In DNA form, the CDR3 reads TGCGCCAGCAGCCAACAGGTTGGCACAGATACGCAGTATTTT. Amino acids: CASSQQVGTDTQYF.

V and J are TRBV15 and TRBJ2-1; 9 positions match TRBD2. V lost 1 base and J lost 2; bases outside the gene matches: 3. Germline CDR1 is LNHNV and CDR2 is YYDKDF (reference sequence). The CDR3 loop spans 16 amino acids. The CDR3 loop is CATSRVPSGTYNEQFF. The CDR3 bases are TGTGCCACCAGCAGAGTCCCTAGCGGGACCTACAATGAGCAGTTCTTC.

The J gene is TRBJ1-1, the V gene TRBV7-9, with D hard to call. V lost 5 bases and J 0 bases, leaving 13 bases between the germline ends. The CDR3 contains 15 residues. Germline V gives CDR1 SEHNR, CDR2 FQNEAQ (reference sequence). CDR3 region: CASSLPGSMNTEAFF. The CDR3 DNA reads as TGTGCCAGCAGCCTCCCGGGGAGCATGAACACTGAAGCTTTCTTT.

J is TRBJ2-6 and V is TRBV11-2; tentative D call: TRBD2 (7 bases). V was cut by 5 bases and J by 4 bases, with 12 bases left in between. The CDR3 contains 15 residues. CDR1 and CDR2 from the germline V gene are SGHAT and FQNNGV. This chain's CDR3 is CASSARGPGANVLTF. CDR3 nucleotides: TGTGCCAGCAGCGCGCGGGGGCCCGGGGCCAACGTCCTGACTTTC.

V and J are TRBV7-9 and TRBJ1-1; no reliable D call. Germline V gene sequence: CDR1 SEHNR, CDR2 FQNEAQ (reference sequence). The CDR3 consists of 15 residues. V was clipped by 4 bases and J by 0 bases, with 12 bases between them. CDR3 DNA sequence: TGTGCCAGCAGCTCCGGCAGACCCATGAACACTGAAGCTTTCTTT. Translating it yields CASSSGRPMNTEAFF.

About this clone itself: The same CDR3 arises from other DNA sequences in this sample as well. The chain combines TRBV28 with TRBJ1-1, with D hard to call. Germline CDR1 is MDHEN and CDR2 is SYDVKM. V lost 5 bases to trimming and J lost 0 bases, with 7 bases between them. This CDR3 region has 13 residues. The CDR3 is CASSLLMNTEAFF. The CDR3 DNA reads TGTGCCAGCAGTCTTCTCATGAACACTGAAGCTTTCTTT.

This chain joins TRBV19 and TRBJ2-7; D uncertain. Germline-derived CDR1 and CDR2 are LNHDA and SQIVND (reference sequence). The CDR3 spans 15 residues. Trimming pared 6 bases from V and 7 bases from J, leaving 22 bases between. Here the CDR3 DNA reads TGTGCCAGTAGCCCCTTGGCACTTGGCAGTGGGGAGCAGTACTTC. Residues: CASSPLALGSGEQYF.

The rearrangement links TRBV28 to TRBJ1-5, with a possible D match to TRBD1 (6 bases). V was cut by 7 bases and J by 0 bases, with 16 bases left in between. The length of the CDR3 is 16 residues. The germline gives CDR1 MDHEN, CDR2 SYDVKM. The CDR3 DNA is TGTGCCAGCACCCTAGGGGGGGGATATAGCAATCAGCCCCAGCATTTT. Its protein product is CASTLGGGYSNQPQHF.

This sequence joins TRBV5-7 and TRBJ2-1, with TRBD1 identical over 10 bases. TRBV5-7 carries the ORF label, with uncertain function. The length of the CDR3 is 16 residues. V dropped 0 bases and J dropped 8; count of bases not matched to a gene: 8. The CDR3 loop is CASSLGTGGDVDEQFF. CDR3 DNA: TGTGCCAGCAGCTTGGGGACAGGGGGGGACGTCGATGAGCAGTTCTTC.

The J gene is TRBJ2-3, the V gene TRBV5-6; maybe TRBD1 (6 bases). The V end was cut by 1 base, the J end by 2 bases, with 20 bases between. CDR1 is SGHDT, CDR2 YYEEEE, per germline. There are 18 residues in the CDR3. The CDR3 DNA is TGTGCCAGCAGCTTGTGGAGACAGGACTCCATCGACACAGATACGCAGTATTTT. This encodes CASSLWRQDSIDTDTQYF.

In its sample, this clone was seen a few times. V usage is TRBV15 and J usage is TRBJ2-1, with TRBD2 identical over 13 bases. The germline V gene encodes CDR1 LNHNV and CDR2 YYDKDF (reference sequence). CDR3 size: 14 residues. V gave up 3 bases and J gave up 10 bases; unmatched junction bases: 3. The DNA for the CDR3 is TGTGCCACCAGCAGGACTAGCGGGAGGAACGAGCAGTTCTTC. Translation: CATSRTSGRNEQFF.

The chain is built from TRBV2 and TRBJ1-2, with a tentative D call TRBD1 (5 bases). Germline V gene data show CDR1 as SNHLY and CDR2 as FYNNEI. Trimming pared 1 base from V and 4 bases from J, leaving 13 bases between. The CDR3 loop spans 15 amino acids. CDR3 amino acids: CASSEVARGAYGYTF. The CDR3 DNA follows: TGTGCCAGCAGTGAAGTGGCCCGAGGGGCCTATGGCTACACCTTC. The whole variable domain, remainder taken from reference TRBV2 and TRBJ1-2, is EPEVTQTPSHQVTQMGQEVILRCVPISNHLYFYWYRQILGQKVEFLVSFYNNEISEKSEIFDDQFSVERPDGSNFTLKIRSTKLEDSAMYFCASSEVARGAYGYTFGSGTRLTVV.

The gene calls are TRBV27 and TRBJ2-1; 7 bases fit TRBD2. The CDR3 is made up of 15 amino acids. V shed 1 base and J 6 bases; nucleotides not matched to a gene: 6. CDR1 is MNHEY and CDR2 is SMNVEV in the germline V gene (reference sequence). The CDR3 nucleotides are TGTGCCAGCAGTTTATACCAGCGGGGTGTCAATGAGCAGTTCTTC. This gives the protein CASSLYQRGVNEQFF.

CDR3 DNA: TGTGCCAGCAGCTTAAATACAGGGGGTTACACCGGGGAGCTGTTTTTT. It codes for CASSLNTGGYTGELFF. The chain combines TRBV5-6 with TRBJ2-2, with 8 bases matching TRBD1. After removal of 2 bases from V and 3 bases from J, the junction contained 6 bases not matched to a gene. The CDR3 loop spans 16 amino acids. Germline CDR1 is SGHDT and CDR2 is YYEEEE.

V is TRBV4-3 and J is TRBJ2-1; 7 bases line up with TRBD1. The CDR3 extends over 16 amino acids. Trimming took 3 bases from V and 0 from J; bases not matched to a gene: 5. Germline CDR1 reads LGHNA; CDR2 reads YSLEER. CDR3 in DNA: TGCGCCAGCAGCCAGGAGGACAGGTTCTCCTACAATGAGCAGTTCTTC. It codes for CASSQEDRFSYNEQFF.

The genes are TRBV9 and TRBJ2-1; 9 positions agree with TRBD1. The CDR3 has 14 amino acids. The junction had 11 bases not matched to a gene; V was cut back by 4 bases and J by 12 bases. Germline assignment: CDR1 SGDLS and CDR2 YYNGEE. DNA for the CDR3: TGTGCCAGCAGCCGACAGGGGGAGTTCAGGTGGCAGTTCTTC. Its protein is CASSRQGEFRWQFF.

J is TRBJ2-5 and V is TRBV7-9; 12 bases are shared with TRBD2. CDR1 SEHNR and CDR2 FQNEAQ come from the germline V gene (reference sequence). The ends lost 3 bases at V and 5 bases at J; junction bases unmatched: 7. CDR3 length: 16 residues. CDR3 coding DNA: TGTGCCAGCAGCTTGGAGTCTAGCGGGAGGGCGGAGACCCAGTACTTC. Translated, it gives CASSLESSGRAETQYF. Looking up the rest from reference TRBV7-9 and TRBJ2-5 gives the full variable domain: DTGVSQNPRHKITKRGQNVTFRCDPISEHNRLYWYRQTLGQGPEFLTYFQNEAQLEKSRLLSDRFSAERPKGSFSTLEIQRTEQGDSAMYLCASSLESSGRAETQYFGPGTRLLVL.